What follows are 10 T cell receptor beta chains derived from one specimen sequenced in a study of blood T cell repertoires in COVID-19. The table came from immunoSEQ multiplex PCR; TCRdb's copy has only in-frame clones and leaves some out. The sample includes about 130,000 clones, around 85% seen only once; the top ten take about a sixth. The sample consisted of peripheral blood. All receptors derive from a man aged 25 to 45 with COVID-19, enrolled during active disease.

The chain joins TRBV12-3 or TRBV12-4 to TRBJ1-2; no clear D. V lost 5 bases, J lost 7 bases, and 11 bases lay in between. The CDR3 is 12 amino acids. CDR3 sequence (DNA): TGTGCCAGCAGTCCGACATTCCGTGGCTACACCTTC. It specifies CASSPTFRGYTF.

V usage is TRBV24-1 and J usage is TRBJ2-1, with TRBD2 matching over 8 bases. The CDR3 loop spans 17 amino acids. In germline, CDR1 is KGHDR, CDR2 SFDVKD. The J segment lost 1 base and the V segment lost 3 bases, leaving 7 bases of the junction unmatched. The CDR3, as DNA: TGTGCCACCAGTGATGGCACTAGCGGAAGGTCCTACAATGAGCAGTTCTTC. Its translation is CATSDGTSGRSYNEQFF.

This chain links TRBV6-5 with TRBJ1-4; possibly TRBD1 for D (6 bases). Trimming removed 7 bases at V and 7 bases at J, with 16 bases between. The germline V gene encodes CDR1 MNHEY and CDR2 SVGAGI. The CDR3 is 14 residues long. CDR3 region: CASKRGGWGEKLFF. CDR3 DNA sequence: TGTGCCAGCAAGAGGGGGGGATGGGGTGAAAAACTGTTTTTT.

There are many counts of this clone. V usage is TRBV6-1 and J usage is TRBJ1-2, with D uncertain. The CDR3 totals 16 residues. Germline loops: CDR1 MNHNS, CDR2 SASEGT. V shed 2 bases and J shed 0 bases, with 13 bases lying between them. The CDR3 loop reads CASSEKGGTANYGYTF. The CDR3 DNA sequence: TGTGCCAGCAGTGAAAAAGGTGGTACAGCTAACTATGGCTACACCTTC.

J is TRBJ1-1 and V is TRBV19, with D possibly TRBD1 on 5 matching bases. Deletions cut 5 bases from V and 8 bases from J, with 18 bases between. CDR3 length: 14 amino acids. Germline V gene sequence: CDR1 LNHDA, CDR2 SQIVND (reference sequence). CDR3 DNA sequence: TGTGCCAGTAGTTGGACATACGACGGCGGCGAAGCTTTCTTT. It specifies CASSWTYDGGEAFF.

The genes are TRBV28 and TRBJ2-3; 7 positions match TRBD1. CDR3 length: 15 amino acids. Germline V gives CDR1 MDHEN, CDR2 SYDVKM. The J segment lost 2 bases and the V segment lost 2 bases, leaving 4 bases of the junction unmatched. The CDR3 DNA follows: TGTGCCAGCAGTTTAGTGGGACAGATCACAGATACGCAGTATTTT. Protein: CASSLVGQITDTQYF.

The gene calls are TRBV28 and TRBJ2-3; TRBD2 matches at 10 bases. Germline assignment: CDR1 MDHEN and CDR2 SYDVKM. Losses at the gene ends were 8 bases for V and 2 bases for J; bases not matched to a gene: 4. The CDR3 contains 14 residues. CDR3: CASSGTSVTDTQYF. The DNA for the CDR3 is TGTGCCAGCTCCGGGACTAGCGTCACAGATACGCAGTATTTT.

The J gene is TRBJ2-7, the V gene TRBV7-3, with 13 bases matching TRBD2. V shed 5 bases, J shed 0 bases, and the junction held 7 bases outside the gene matches. This CDR3 spans 17 amino acids. CDR1 and CDR2 from the germline V gene are SGHTA and FQGTGA. The CDR3 DNA sequence: TGTGCCAGCAGCCGGGGACTAGCGGGGACCCACTCCTACGAGCAGTACTTC. Its protein product is CASSRGLAGTHSYEQYF. Together with reference TRBV7-3 and TRBJ2-7, the CDR3 gives the full variable domain: GAGVSQTPSNKVTEKGKYVELRCDPISGHTALYWYRQSLGQGPEFLIYFQGTGAADDSGLPNDRFFAVRPEGSVSTLKIQRTERGDSAVYLCASSRGLAGTHSYEQYFGPGTRLTVT.

The rearrangement links TRBV6-5 to TRBJ1-2; 8 bases line up with TRBD1. The CDR3 contains 16 residues. Germline trimming cut 0 bases from V and 5 bases from J; bases unmatched to any gene: 8. Germline CDR1 reads MNHEY; CDR2 reads SVGAGI. The chain's CDR3 is CASSYSGQGMAYGYTF. The DNA for the CDR3 is TGTGCCAGCAGTTACTCTGGACAGGGAATGGCGTATGGCTACACCTTC.

V gene TRBV11-3 combines with J gene TRBJ2-2; 14 nucleotides align to TRBD2. Germline V lookup: CDR1 SGHNT, CDR2 YENEEA. After removal of 5 bases from V and 6 bases from J, the junction contained 2 bases not matched to a gene. The CDR3 length is 15 residues. The CDR3 is CASSRLAGGSGELFF. CDR3 in DNA: TGTGCCAGCAGCCGACTAGCGGGGGGGTCCGGGGAGCTGTTTTTT.